Listed below are T cell receptor beta chains from one sample, sequenced in a study of T cell responses to AZD1222 COVID-19 vaccine. Produced via immunoSEQ multiplex PCR; TCRdb's table is partial and in-frame only. The top ten clones hold 20% to 25% of a sample with 100,000 to 130,000 clones, about 90% of them seen once. Here the sequenced sample was peripheral blood, taken on day 0 of AZD1222 vaccination. The receptors shown here come from an adult in good health. Each CDR3 is given with its conserved first and last residue. D genes are given only for firm matches. Expanded clones are given a class, and other clones once, few, many or no size at all.

clone_size | d_call | j_call | v_call | cdr3_nt | cdr3_aa
once | TRBD1 | TRBJ1-6 | TRBV7-8 | TGTGCCAGCAGCTACCGGGACAGTATTAATTCACCCCTCCACTTT | CASSYRDSINSPLHF
- | - | TRBJ1-3 | TRBV29-1 | TGCAGCGTTGGCTTCGCGGGTTCTGGAAACACCATATATTTT | CSVGFAGSGNTIYF
- | TRBD2 | TRBJ2-3 | TRBV7-2 | TGTGCCAGCAGCCACCGAACTAGCGGGGGCCTCACAGATACGCAGTATTTT | CASSHRTSGGLTDTQYF
- | TRBD2 | TRBJ2-3 | TRBV2 | TGTGCCAGCAGTCTGGGAGGGACAGATACGCAGTATTTT | CASSLGGTDTQYF
- | TRBD1 | TRBJ2-1 | TRBV11-3 | TGTGCCAGCAGCTTAGGCGGACAGGGATCCTACAATGAGCAGTTCTTC | CASSLGGQGSYNEQFF
- | - | TRBJ1-2 | TRBV7-2 | TGTGCCAGCAGCTTAGAGGGGCGCAGGCCCTACACCTTC | CASSLEGRRPYTF
- | - | TRBJ1-3 | TRBV6-5 | TGTGCCAGCAGTTACGATTGGGGCCACACCATATATTTT | CASSYDWGHTIYF
- | - | TRBJ1-6 | TRBV14 | TGTGCCAGCAGCCAAGATAAGAATTCACCCCTCCACTTT | CASSQDKNSPLHF
- | - | TRBJ1-2 | TRBV7-2 | TGTGCCAGCAGCTTAGGGGGCGGGGATTATGGCTACACCTTC | CASSLGGGDYGYTF
- | - | TRBJ2-5 | TRBV3-1/TRBV3-2 | TGTGCCAGCAGCCAAGTAACCGGGACAAGGGAGACCCAGTACTTC | CASSQVTGTRETQYF
- | - | TRBJ1-1 | TRBV3-1/TRBV3-2 | TGTGCCAGCAGCCAAGATAACGTAGCCGGCACTGAAGCTTTCTTT | CASSQDNVAGTEAFF
- | TRBD2 | TRBJ2-1 | TRBV4-1 | TGCGCCAGCAGCCAAGATCCCCCGGGAGCGGGGGGTTACAATGAGCAGTTCTTC | CASSQDPPGAGGYNEQFF
- | - | TRBJ1-1 | TRBV7-8 | TGTGCCAGCAGCAAGGGTGACTCCCGGAGGACTGAAGCTTTCTTT | CASSKGDSRRTEAFF
- | - | TRBJ2-7 | TRBV6-1 | TGTGCCAGCAGTGACGGGATGACTTACGAGCAGTACTTC | CASSDGMTYEQYF
- | - | TRBJ1-1 | TRBV12-3/TRBV12-4 | TGTGCCAGCAGTTTAGGGGACATAGTGGAAGCTTTCTTT | CASSLGDIVEAFF
- | TRBD1 | TRBJ2-6 | TRBV19 | TGTGCCAGTAGTACGGGACAGGGGGCGAGCGGGGCCAACGTCCTGACTTTC | CASSTGQGASGANVLTF
- | - | TRBJ2-1 | TRBV7-2 | TGTGCCAGCAGCTTAGATGGCAGGTACAATGAGCAGTTCTTC | CASSLDGRYNEQFF
- | - | TRBJ1-1 | TRBV9 | TGTGCCAGCAGCGTAGATATTCGGGACACCCCTTTCTTT | CASSVDIRDTPFF
- | - | TRBJ1-6 | TRBV7-2 | TGTGCCAGCAGCTTAGGAGGGGGGCGGCAGGGAGATTCACCCCTCCACTTT | CASSLGGGRQGDSPLHF
- | - | TRBJ1-2 | TRBV18 | TGTGCCAGCTCACGACCCAGGGAGGGACTTTACGGCTACACCTTC | CASSRPREGLYGYTF
- | - | TRBJ1-5 | TRBV6-1 | TGTGCCAGCAGTGATAGCCCCAGGGCGAATAGCAATCAGCCCCAGCATTTT | CASSDSPRANSNQPQHF
- | - | TRBJ2-5 | TRBV7-6 | TGTGCCAGCAGCTTATGGGGAAAAGAGACCCAGTACTTC | CASSLWGKETQYF
- | TRBD2 | TRBJ2-7 | TRBV5-1 | TGCGCCAGCAGCTTGGGTGGACTAGCGGGGGCTAGGGAGCAGTACTTC | CASSLGGLAGAREQYF
- | TRBD2 | TRBJ2-7 | TRBV29-1 | TGCAGCGTTGTTCTAGCGGGGGGGCGTGAGCAGTACTTC | CSVVLAGGREQYF
- | - | TRBJ2-2 | TRBV4-3 | TGCGCCAGCAGCCAAAGACTAGGGGTCCGGAACACCGGGGAGCTGTTTTTT | CASSQRLGVRNTGELFF
- | - | TRBJ2-2 | TRBV4-3 | TGCGCCAGCAGCCACTCTGGTCCTAACACCGGGGAGCTGTTTTTT | CASSHSGPNTGELFF
- | TRBD1 | TRBJ2-2 | TRBV2 | TGTGCCAGCAGTGAAGCTCGGACAGGGTACTTGATCGGGGAGCTGTTTTTT | CASSEARTGYLIGELFF
- | - | TRBJ1-1 | TRBV7-2 | TGTGCCAGCAGCTTATTTCAGGGGAACACTGAAGCTTTCTTT | CASSLFQGNTEAFF
- | - | TRBJ1-2 | TRBV7-9 | TGTGCCAGCAGCTTATACGCGGAGGGAGGGGCTAACTATGGCTACACCTTC | CASSLYAEGGANYGYTF
medium-sized | - | TRBJ2-7 | TRBV9 | TGTGCCAGCAGCGGCCGCTACTACGAGCAGTACTTC | CASSGRYYEQYF
- | TRBD1 | TRBJ2-7 | TRBV7-6 | TGTGCCAGCAGCCTCTGGACAGGGGGCTCCTACGAGCAGTACTTC | CASSLWTGGSYEQYF
- | - | TRBJ2-5 | TRBV9 | TGTGCCAGCAGCGTAGGAGAAGGGCGCGAAGAGACCCAGTACTTC | CASSVGEGREETQYF
- | - | TRBJ2-3 | TRBV9 | TGTGCCAGCAGCGTTAGGGAAGATACGCAGTATTTT | CASSVREDTQYF
- | - | TRBJ1-2 | TRBV5-1 | TGCGCCAGCAGCTTGATGATTAACTATGGCTACACCTTC | CASSLMINYGYTF
- | TRBD1 | TRBJ1-6 | TRBV13 | TGTGCCAGCAGGTCAGGACAGGGACGTAATTCACCCCTCCACTTT | CASRSGQGRNSPLHF
- | TRBD1 | TRBJ2-3 | TRBV5-8 | TGTGCCAGCAGCCAGGACAGGGGGCAATCGCAGTATTTT | CASSQDRGQSQYF
- | TRBD1 | TRBJ1-1 | TRBV11-2 | TGTGCCAGCAGCTTAGGACGAGATGGCAGGGGGCGGCGGACTGAAGCTTTCTTT | CASSLGRDGRGRRTEAFF
- | - | TRBJ1-2 | TRBV30 | TGTGCCTGGAGATGGCGGAGTAACTATGGCTACACCTTC | CAWRWRSNYGYTF
- | - | TRBJ2-1 | TRBV9 | TGTGCCAGCAGCGCCCGTTGGCAGGGTAATATCAATGAGCAGTTCTTC | CASSARWQGNINEQFF
- | TRBD1 | TRBJ1-5 | TRBV6-2/TRBV6-3 | TGTGCCAGCAGTTACTCCAGGACAGGGGGCGACCAGCCCCAGCATTTT | CASSYSRTGGDQPQHF
- | - | TRBJ1-5 | TRBV7-2 | TGTGCCAGCAGCCAAACAGGGTTTAATCAGCCCCAGCATTTT | CASSQTGFNQPQHF